This passage covers 10 T cell receptor beta chains from one sample sequenced in a study of blood T cell repertoires in COVID-19. Only in-frame clones appear in the TCRdb table, and some are missing; sequencing was by immunoSEQ multiplex PCR. The sample has some 10,000 clones, about 89% seen once; the top ten hold roughly a fifth. Sample: peripheral blood. The source of these receptors is a woman in her sixties or seventies with active COVID-19.

This clone was seen a single time. J is TRBJ2-1 and V is TRBV19, with a tentative D call TRBD1 (6 bases). The germline V gene has CDR1 LNHDA and CDR2 SQIVND (reference sequence). The CDR3 is made up of 17 amino acids. The V end lost 1 base, the J end lost 0 bases, and 13 bases lay between the germline ends. CDR3 bases: TGTGCCAGTAGTATAGTACTTAACAGGGCCTCCTACAATGAGCAGTTCTTC. This sequence encodes CASSIVLNRASYNEQFF.

J is TRBJ2-7 and V is TRBV14, with a weak D call TRBD1 (6 bases). Germline V lookup: CDR1 SGHDN, CDR2 FVKESK. Trimming cost V 4 bases and J 2 bases, with 18 bases left between them. The CDR3 runs to 16 residues. This CDR3 is CASSPHTGTATYEQYF. CDR3 coding DNA: TGTGCCAGCAGCCCACACACAGGGACGGCTACCTACGAGCAGTACTTC.

The chain combines TRBV11-1 with TRBJ1-2; D perhaps matches TRBD1 (5 bases). The ends were cut back, 5 bases at V and 6 bases at J, with 16 bases in the middle. This CDR3 spans 14 amino acids. Germline-derived CDR1 and CDR2 are SGHAT and FQDESV (reference sequence). The CDR3 spells CASSAGEGRNGYTF. The CDR3 nucleotides read TGTGCCAGCAGCGCGGGGGAGGGGAGGAATGGCTACACCTTC. The full variable domain, with the rest looked up from reference TRBV11-1 and TRBJ1-2, is EAEVAQSPRYKITEKSQAVAFWCDPISGHATLYWYRQILGQGPELLVQFQDESVVDDSQLPKDRFSAERLKGVDSTLKIQPAELGDSAMYLCASSAGEGRNGYTFGSGTRLTVV.

The chain recombines TRBV19 with TRBJ2-1; 8 bases are shared with TRBD2. The CDR3 length is 13 residues. Germline assignment: CDR1 LNHDA and CDR2 SQIVND (reference sequence). After removal of 6 bases from V and 4 bases from J, the junction contained 2 bases not matched to a gene. CDR3: CASRGLGYNEQFF. In DNA form, the CDR3 reads TGTGCCAGTAGGGGACTAGGTTACAATGAGCAGTTCTTC.

The chain couples TRBV6-4 to TRBJ2-3; TRBD2 matches 10 bases. This CDR3 region has 16 residues. J lost 2 bases, V lost 6 bases, and 8 bases had no gene match. Germline CDR1 MRHNA, CDR2 SNTAGT. CDR3 residues: CASSASSGGYTDTQYF. Written as DNA, the CDR3 is TGTGCCAGCAGCGCATCTAGCGGGGGTTACACAGATACGCAGTATTTT.

This clone has just a few counts. The chain employs TRBV19 and TRBJ1-3; TRBD1 might be the D (6 bases). This CDR3 spans 14 amino acids. Germline loops: CDR1 LNHDA, CDR2 SQIVND (reference sequence). Between the trimmed V and J ends, which lost 6 bases and 4 bases, there was a span of 13 bases. The DNA of the CDR3 is TGTGCCAGTAGCCCAGTGGGACAAGGAAACACCATATATTTT. Encoded protein: CASSPVGQGNTIYF.

The genes are TRBV7-9 and TRBJ1-2; tentatively, D is TRBD1 (6 bases). CDR1 is SEHNR, CDR2 FQNEAQ, per germline (reference sequence). The germline V and J ends were trimmed by 6 bases and 8 bases, with 19 bases remaining between them. CDR3 length: 14 amino acids. CDR3 in DNA: TGTGCCAGCAGTTTTGAACAGGGAGAGGAGGGCTACACCTTC. This gives the protein CASSFEQGEEGYTF.

This clone was recorded once. The chain uses TRBV7-2 and TRBJ1-2; perhaps TRBD1 as D (6 bases). This CDR3 is 14 amino acids long. V lost 7 bases, J lost 3 bases, and 15 bases lay in between. Germline V gives CDR1 SGHTA, CDR2 FQGNSA. CDR3 sequence: CASTPDGGDYGYTF. CDR3 DNA: TGTGCCAGCACCCCAGATGGGGGCGACTATGGCTACACCTTC.

The chain joins TRBV13 to TRBJ1-2, with 7 bases matching TRBD1. After removal of 0 bases from V and 6 bases from J, the junction contained 4 bases not matched to a gene. Germline lookup yields CDR1 PRHDT and CDR2 FYEKMQ (reference sequence). The CDR3 is 14 residues long. This chain's CDR3 is CASSLGRGQNGYTF. CDR3 nucleotides: TGTGCCAGCAGCTTAGGTAGGGGGCAGAATGGCTACACCTTC.

The chain links TRBV5-6 to TRBJ1-2; weak D call: TRBD1 (5 bases). CDR1 is SGHDT, CDR2 YYEEEE, per germline. This CDR3 is built from 15 residues. Trimming pared 2 bases from V and 2 bases from J, leaving 13 bases between. The CDR3 DNA is TGTGCCAGCAGCTTAGCGGGGGGGACCAACTATGGCTACACCTTC. Protein product: CASSLAGGTNYGYTF.